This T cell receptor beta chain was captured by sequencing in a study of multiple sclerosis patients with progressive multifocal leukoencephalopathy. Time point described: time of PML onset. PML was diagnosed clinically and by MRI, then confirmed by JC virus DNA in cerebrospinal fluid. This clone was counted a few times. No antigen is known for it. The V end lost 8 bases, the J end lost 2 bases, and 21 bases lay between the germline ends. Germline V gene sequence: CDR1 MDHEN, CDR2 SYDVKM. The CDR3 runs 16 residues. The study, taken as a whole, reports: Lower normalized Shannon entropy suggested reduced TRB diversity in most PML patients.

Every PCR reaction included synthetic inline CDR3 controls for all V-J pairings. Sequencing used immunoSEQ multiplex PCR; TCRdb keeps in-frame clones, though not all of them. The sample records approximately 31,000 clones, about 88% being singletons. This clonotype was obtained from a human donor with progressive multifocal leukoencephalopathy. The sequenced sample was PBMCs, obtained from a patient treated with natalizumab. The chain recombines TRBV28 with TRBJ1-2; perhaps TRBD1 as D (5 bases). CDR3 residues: CASHSASGDPNYGYTF. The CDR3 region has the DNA TGTGCCAGCCACTCAGCGTCCGGGGACCCCAACTATGGCTACACCTTC.